The next 14 T cell receptor beta chains were all read from a single sample in a study of T cell responses to AZD1222 COVID-19 vaccine. The table came from immunoSEQ multiplex PCR; TCRdb's copy has only in-frame clones and leaves some out. The top ten clones hold about 3% of a sample with about 130,000 clones, approximately 94% of them seen once. The sequencing used peripheral blood, collected on day 0 of AZD1222 vaccination. Receptors were obtained from an adult in good health.

The chain carries TRBV11-2 and TRBJ2-1; TRBD1 might be the D (5 bases). The V and J ends lost 0 bases and 7 bases respectively, with 16 bases between them. The CDR3 runs to 16 residues. The germline CDR1 and CDR2 sequences are SGHAT and FQNNGV. The CDR3 spells CASSLDYPGMVNEQFF. CDR3 bases: TGTGCCAGCAGCTTAGATTACCCAGGGATGGTGAATGAGCAGTTCTTC.

This sequence joins TRBV6-5 and TRBJ2-5, with 9 bases lining up with TRBD1. This CDR3 spans 15 amino acids. The trim removed 6 bases at V and 6 bases at J, leaving 11 bases unmatched. Germline values: CDR1 MNHEY, CDR2 SVGAGI. In nucleotides, the CDR3 is TGTGCCAGCAGCCCACAGGGGGCAGGATCAAAGACCCAGTACTTC. Translating it yields CASSPQGAGSKTQYF.

The chain has TRBV6-7 and TRBJ2-3; D uncertain. TRBV6-7 belongs to the ORF category, with a function that is uncertain. This CDR3 has 13 amino acids. Trimming cost V 9 bases and J 4 bases, with 14 bases left between them. The CDR3: CARSTFLADTQYF. DNA for the CDR3: TGTGCCAGAAGTACCTTTCTGGCAGATACGCAGTATTTT.

This rearrangement joins TRBV7-8 to TRBJ2-3; TRBD2 matches 9 bases. V lost 5 bases, J lost 3 bases, and 9 bases stayed unmatched. This CDR3 is 16 amino acids long. CDR1 is SGHVS and CDR2 is FQNEAQ in the germline V gene. The CDR3 bases are TGTGCCAGCAGCCCAATAGCGGGAGAAGGAACAGATACGCAGTATTTT. The encoded protein is CASSPIAGEGTDTQYF.

The chain combines TRBV6-5 with TRBJ2-7; tentative D call: TRBD2 (5 bases). The V gene lost 0 bases and the J gene lost 2 bases, with 11 bases spanning the gap. The CDR3 spans 15 residues. Germline lookup yields CDR1 MNHEY and CDR2 SVGAGI. CDR3 in DNA: TGTGCCAGCAGTTACTCAACGGGGAAACCCTACGAGCAGTACTTC. Translated: CASSYSTGKPYEQYF.

The CDR3 is CASSLAQGNQPQHF. Here the CDR3 DNA reads TGTGCCAGCAGCTTAGCCCAGGGCAATCAGCCCCAGCATTTT. The chain joins TRBV7-9 to TRBJ1-5; unclear D gene. Trimming removed 0 bases from V and 2 bases from J, with 5 bases in between. This CDR3 has 14 amino acids. CDR1 is SEHNR and CDR2 is FQNEAQ in the germline V gene (reference sequence).

The rearrangement joins TRBV6-2 or TRBV6-3 to TRBJ2-3; no reliable D call. Germline CDR1 reads MNHEY; CDR2 reads SVGEGT. V dropped 4 bases and J dropped 5 bases, with 13 bases sitting between them. The CDR3 is 14 residues long. CDR3 DNA sequence: TGTGCCAGCAGTTCCCCGGATGCTCGAGATACGCAGTATTTT. It yields the protein CASSSPDARDTQYF.

This chain uses TRBV10-3 with TRBJ2-2; D remains unclear. CDR3 length equals 14 residues. CDR1 and CDR2 (germline): ENHRY, SYGVKD. Trimming took 5 bases from V and 0 from J, leaving 7 bases between them. The CDR3 is CAISLDPNTGELFF. In DNA, the CDR3 is TGTGCCATCAGTTTGGACCCGAACACCGGGGAGCTGTTTTTT.

This chain connects TRBV14 to TRBJ1-3; D not certain. The CDR3 has 17 amino acids. The V end lost 2 bases, the J end lost 0 bases, and 14 bases lay between the germline ends. CDR1 and CDR2 from the germline V gene are SGHDN and FVKESK. The CDR3 region has the DNA TGTGCCAGCAGCCAACCTCTTGCAGCCGTCTCTGGAAACACCATATATTTT. This encodes CASSQPLAAVSGNTIYF.

The chain uses TRBV7-9 and TRBJ2-1; 8 nucleotides match TRBD2. The CDR3 sequence is 16 residues long. Germline loops: CDR1 SEHNR, CDR2 FQNEAQ (reference sequence). The trim removed 0 bases at V and 2 bases at J, leaving 3 bases unmatched. The CDR3 is CASSLALAVPYNEQFF. DNA for the CDR3: TGTGCCAGCAGCTTAGCACTAGCGGTTCCCTACAATGAGCAGTTCTTC.

This chain connects TRBV5-1 to TRBJ2-5; 8 bases map to TRBD2. Trimming at V came to 0 bases and at J to 1 base, leaving 5 bases not matched to a gene. The CDR3 has 16 amino acids. Germline V gene data show CDR1 as SGHRS and CDR2 as YFSETQ. The CDR3 DNA is TGCGCCAGCAGCTTGGTGGCCAGCGGGAGCCAAGAGACCCAGTACTTC. It is translated as CASSLVASGSQETQYF. Full variable domain (remainder filled in from reference TRBV5-1 and TRBJ2-5): KAGVTQTPRYLIKTRGQQVTLSCSPISGHRSVSWYQQTPGQGLQFLFEYFSETQRNKGNFPGRFSGRQFSNSRSEMNVSTLELGDSALYLCASSLVASGSQETQYFGPGTRLLVL.

The chain employs TRBV3-1 (or the pseudogene TRBV3-2) and TRBJ2-1; D unclear. Trimming pared 1 base from V and 12 bases from J, leaving 13 bases between. The germline V gene has CDR1 LGHDT and CDR2 YNNKEL (reference sequence). CDR3 length: 13 residues. The CDR3 loop is CASSQGYSPRQFF. The DNA of the CDR3 is TGTGCCAGCAGCCAAGGATACTCCCCCCGGCAGTTCTTC.

This clone was seen only once. The rearrangement uses TRBV30 and TRBJ1-1; D is perhaps TRBD1 (6 bases). CDR1 GTSNPN and CDR2 SVGIG come from the germline V gene (reference sequence). Between the trimmed V and J ends, which lost 2 bases and 5 bases, there was a span of 15 bases. CDR3 length: 14 amino acids. This chain's CDR3 is CAWSMAGARTEAFF. The CDR3 DNA reads as TGTGCCTGGAGTATGGCGGGGGCGAGGACTGAAGCTTTCTTT. The whole variable domain, filled in from reference TRBV30 and TRBJ1-1, reads SQTIHQWPATLVQPVGSPLSLECTVEGTSNPNLYWYRQAAGRGLQLLFYSVGIGQISSEVPQNLSASRPQDRQFILSSKKLLLSDSGFYLCAWSMAGARTEAFFGQGTRLTVV.

The rearrangement joins TRBV7-3 to TRBJ2-2, with 8 bases aligning to TRBD2. J was trimmed by 0 bases and V by 4 bases; bases with no gene match: 7. The CDR3 runs to 17 residues. Germline CDR1 SGHTA, CDR2 FQGTGA. CDR3 in amino acids: CASSWAGGPANTGELFF. The CDR3 DNA follows: TGTGCCAGCAGCTGGGCGGGAGGCCCGGCGAACACCGGGGAGCTGTTTTTT.